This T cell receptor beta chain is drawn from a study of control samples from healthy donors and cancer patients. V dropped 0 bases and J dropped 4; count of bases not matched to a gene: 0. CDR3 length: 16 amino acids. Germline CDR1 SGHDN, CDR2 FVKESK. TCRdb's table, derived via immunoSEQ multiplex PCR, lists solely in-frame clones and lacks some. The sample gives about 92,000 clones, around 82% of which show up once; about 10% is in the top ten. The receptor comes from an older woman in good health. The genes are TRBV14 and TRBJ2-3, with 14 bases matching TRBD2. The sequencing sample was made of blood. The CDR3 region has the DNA TGTGCCAGCAGCCAAGAGACTAGCGGGAGGGCAGATACGCAGTATTTT. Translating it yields CASSQETSGRADTQYF.